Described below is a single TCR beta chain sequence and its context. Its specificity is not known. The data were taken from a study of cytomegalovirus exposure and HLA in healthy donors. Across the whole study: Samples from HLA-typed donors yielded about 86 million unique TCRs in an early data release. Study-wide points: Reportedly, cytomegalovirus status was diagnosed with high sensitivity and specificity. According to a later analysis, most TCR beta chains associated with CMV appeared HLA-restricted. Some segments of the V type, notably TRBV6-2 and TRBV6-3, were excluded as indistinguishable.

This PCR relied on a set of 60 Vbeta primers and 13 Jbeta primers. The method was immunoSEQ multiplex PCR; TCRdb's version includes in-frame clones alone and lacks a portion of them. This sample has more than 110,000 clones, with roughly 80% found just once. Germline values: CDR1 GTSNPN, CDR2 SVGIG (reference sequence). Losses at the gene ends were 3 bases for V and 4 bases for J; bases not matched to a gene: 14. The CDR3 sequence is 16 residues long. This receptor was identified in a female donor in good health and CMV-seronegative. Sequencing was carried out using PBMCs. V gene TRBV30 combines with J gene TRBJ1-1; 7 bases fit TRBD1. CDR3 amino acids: CAWSRERGLWSTEAFF. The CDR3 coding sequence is TGTGCCTGGAGCAGGGAGAGGGGGCTGTGGAGCACTGAAGCTTTCTTT.